A selection of T cell receptor beta chains follows, all from one sample in a study of beta chain features in type 1 diabetes. Profiling relied on immunoSEQ multiplex PCR, and the TCRdb table lists in-frame clones only, not all of them. The repertoire includes hundreds of thousands of clones, 11% to 15% of them detected once, and around 0.04% sits in the top ten. Sequenced input: naive CD4+ T cells from blood. Receptors were obtained from a man between 18 and 35 years old with type 1 diabetes. Each CDR3 is given with its conserved first and last residue. The order of the fields is V gene, CDR3 length, D gene, J gene, clone size, CDR3 DNA, CDR3 protein. The D gene is left open where the match is weak. Expanded clones are given a class, and other clones once, few, many or no size at all.

>TRBV6-6|14|TRBD2|TRBJ2-5|few
TGTGCCAGCCATCGACTAGCAGGACAAGAGACCCAGTACTTC
CASHRLAGQETQYF
>TRBV29-1|12|.|TRBJ1-1|.
TGCAGCGTTGCACAGAAGAACACTGAAGCTTTCTTT
CSVAQKNTEAFF
>TRBV7-9|14|TRBD2|TRBJ2-7|.
TGTGCCAGCAGCCGAGCCCCGGGACTAGTAGAGCAGTACTTC
CASSRAPGLVEQYF
>TRBV29-1|10|TRBD1|TRBJ1-1|.
TGCAGCGGGGGGACAGGGGTTGCTTTCTTT
CSGGTGVAFF
>TRBV30|15|.|TRBJ1-4|.
TGTGCCTCCTCGAGAGGGACGGCAACTAATGAAAAACTGTTTTTT
CASSRGTATNEKLFF
>TRBV15|12|.|TRBJ1-5|few
TGTGCCACCAGCGAGCGAGGTCAGCCCCAGCATTTT
CATSERGQPQHF
>TRBV30|17|.|TRBJ1-3|few
TGTGCCTGGAGTGTACTGACCTGGCAAGACTCTGGAAACACCATATATTTT
CAWSVLTWQDSGNTIYF
>TRBV5-4|15|TRBD2|TRBJ2-3|.
TGTGCCAGCGGATTAGCGGGGGAACCCACAGATACGCAGTATTTT
CASGLAGEPTDTQYF
>TRBV11-3|15|.|TRBJ2-3|few
TGTGCCAGCAGCTTAGGCAGGACATACACAGATACGCAGTATTTT
CASSLGRTYTDTQYF
>TRBV7-7|15|.|TRBJ2-6|few
TGTGCTAGCAGCTTAGGTGTCTCTGGGGCCAACGTCCTGACTTTC
CASSLGVSGANVLTF
>TRBV7-8|15|TRBD1|TRBJ2-5|.
TGTGCCAGCAGCTTTACGGGACAGGGTGGGGAGACCCAGTACTTC
CASSFTGQGGETQYF
>TRBV6-5|15|.|TRBJ1-4|few
TGTGCCAGCAGTTTAGGACACTCAACTAATGAAAAACTGTTTTTT
CASSLGHSTNEKLFF
>TRBV2|15|.|TRBJ1-2|.
TGTGCCAGCAGGACGGGCAGGACGCTTAACTATGGCTACACCTTC
CASRTGRTLNYGYTF
>TRBV30|15|TRBD2|TRBJ2-5|.
TGTGCCTGGAGTGTAATTCGCGGGGGGGGAGAGACCCAGTACTTC
CAWSVIRGGGETQYF
>TRBV7-9|14|.|TRBJ2-4|.
TGTGCCAGCAGCTTAAGACGGGGGTGCGACATTCAGTACTTC
CASSLRRGCDIQYF
>TRBV9|17|TRBD1|TRBJ1-1|.
TGTGCCAGCAGCGTAGATCTAGGGGGCGGCTTTAGCGCTGAAGCTTTCTTT
CASSVDLGGGFSAEAFF
>TRBV6-5|13|.|TRBJ1-2|few
TGTGCCAGCAGTTACTCTGGGGTCGGTGGCTACACCTTC
CASSYSGVGGYTF
>TRBV25-1|15|.|TRBJ2-1|.
TGTGCCAGCAGTGGGGATACTAGATCCTACAATGAGCAGTTCTTC
CASSGDTRSYNEQFF
>TRBV2|15|TRBD1|TRBJ2-7|.
TGTGCCAGCAGTGGACAGGGGGGAAGGGCCTACGAGCAGTACTTC
CASSGQGGRAYEQYF
>TRBV7-2|16|TRBD1|TRBJ2-5|.
TGTGCCAGCAGACCCCTAAGGACAGGGCACCAAGAGACCCAGTACTTC
CASRPLRTGHQETQYF
>TRBV15|16|TRBD2|TRBJ2-7|few
TGTGCCACCAGCCCTCGGACTAGCGGGCTAACCTACGAGCAGTACTTC
CATSPRTSGLTYEQYF
>TRBV30|12|TRBD1|TRBJ2-7|few
TGTGCCTCCGGACAGGGAGGAAGGGAGCAGTACTTC
CASGQGGREQYF
>TRBV9|13|.|TRBJ2-3|few
TGTGCCAGCAGCGTAGTGGGGGCAGATACGCAGTATTTT
CASSVVGADTQYF
>TRBV6-5|14|.|TRBJ2-7|.
TGTGCCAGCAGTATACTAGCCAGAAGCTACGAGCAGTACTTC
CASSILARSYEQYF
>TRBV7-2|17|TRBD2|TRBJ2-7|few
TGTGCCAGCAGCCCGGCCTGGAGCGGGGGGGCTGACTCCGAGCAGTACTTC
CASSPAWSGGADSEQYF
>TRBV30|13|.|TRBJ1-4|few
TGTGCCTGGAGTGACAGCCAGAGGGAAAAACTGTTTTTT
CAWSDSQREKLFF
>TRBV6-5|14|TRBD1|TRBJ1-5|few
TGTGCCACCGGGACAGGGAAGTTCAGACAGCCCCAGCATTTT
CATGTGKFRQPQHF
>TRBV7-7|16|TRBD2|TRBJ2-5|.
TGTGCTAGCAGCTTCCAAGGACTAGCGGGGGAAGAGACCCAGTACTTC
CASSFQGLAGEETQYF
>TRBV29-1|12|.|TRBJ1-5|.
TGCAGCCCAAGGCCCGGCGGGCAGCCCCAGCATTTT
CSPRPGGQPQHF
>TRBV10-3|13|.|TRBJ1-5|.
TGTGCCATCAGTGCCGGGGAGTCACAGCCCCAGCATTTT
CAISAGESQPQHF
>TRBV15|17|.|TRBJ1-1|few
TGTGCCACCAGCAGAGGGATTAGCGAGGGCTTGGCCACTGAAGCTTTCTTT
CATSRGISEGLATEAFF
>TRBV18|14|.|TRBJ2-7|.
TGTGCCAGCTCACCGGGCGGCAGCTCCTACGAGCAGTACTTC
CASSPGGSSYEQYF
>TRBV4-3|16|TRBD1|TRBJ1-2|.
TGCGCCAGCAGCCTACTCACAGGGGGCGATGTGGGTGGCTACACCTTC
CASSLLTGGDVGGYTF
>TRBV2|15|.|TRBJ1-5|.
TGTGCCAGCAGTGAAGAGGACGCAGTCCTTCAGCCCCAGCATTTT
CASSEEDAVLQPQHF
>TRBV9|15|.|TRBJ2-5|few
TGTGCCAGCAGCGTAGATGAACTACACCAAGAGACCCAGTACTTC
CASSVDELHQETQYF
>TRBV2|11|.|TRBJ2-5|.
TGTGCCAGCAGTGAAGCAGAGACCCAGTACTTC
CASSEAETQYF
>TRBV7-2|16|.|TRBJ2-1|.
TGTGCCAGCAGCTTAGGTAGTGGACTTACCTACAATGAGCAGTTCTTC
CASSLGSGLTYNEQFF